The 24 T cell receptor beta chains below were found in one sample sequenced in a study of T cell clonotyping in hematopoietic cell transplantation (dated by TCRdb to the early 2020s). The library was produced with the immunoSEQ multiplex PCR assay. The source is immuneACCESS, and TCRdb retained only in-frame sequences with V and J called. Part of the clones is not carried over; for the studies checked, unresolved V genes explain less than half of this, and the remainder is unexplained. The sample data list 35,000 to 50,000 clones, and roughly 96% of these were observed just once. The ten top clones hold about 0.91% of the sample. The sequenced material came from peripheral blood mononuclear cells. These receptors all come from a man younger than 40 in good health. Some clones in this sample may be carry-over from other donors' samples.

CDR3 in DNA: TGTGCCAGCAGTGTCGAGGGGGATGAGCAGTTCTTC. Translation gives CASSVEGDEQFF. The chain is built from TRBV2 and TRBJ2-1; possibly TRBD1 for D (6 bases). The CDR3 has 12 residues. Germline CDR1 and CDR2: SNHLY and FYNNEI. V was shortened by 4 bases and J by 8 bases, with 9 bases between the two germline ends.

The chain is built from TRBV6-5 and TRBJ2-1; D is unresolved. The germline gives CDR1 MNHEY, CDR2 SVGAGI. Trimming left V 0 bases short and J 3 bases short, with 6 bases between. The CDR3 sequence is 14 residues long. As DNA, the CDR3 is TGTGCCAGCAGTTACTCGCGCGACTACAATGAGCAGTTCTTC. Translated: CASSYSRDYNEQFF.

The chain employs TRBV19 and TRBJ1-5; the match to TRBD1 covers 8 bases. The CDR3 extends over 16 amino acids. V lost 4 bases to trimming and J lost 3 bases; unmatched junction nucleotides: 8. Looked up from germline, CDR1 is LNHDA and CDR2 is SQIVND (reference sequence). CDR3 sequence (DNA): TGTGCCAGTAGTACGGGCACAGGGGGGTTCAATCAGCCCCAGCATTTT. Translated: CASSTGTGGFNQPQHF.

This rearrangement joins TRBV5-5 to TRBJ1-2; no reliable D call. Germline loops: CDR1 SGHKS, CDR2 YYEKEE (reference sequence). The CDR3 has 14 residues. V lost 0 bases to trimming and J lost 2 bases, with 8 bases between them. Here the CDR3 DNA reads TGTGCCAGCAGCTTGGGGCGGGTGAACTATGGCTACACCTTC. Translation gives CASSLGRVNYGYTF. Together with reference TRBV5-5 and TRBJ1-2, the CDR3 gives the full variable domain: DAGVTQSPTHLIKTRGQQVTLRCSPISGHKSVSWYQQVLGQGPQFIFQYYEKEERGRGNFPDRFSARQFPNYSSELNVNALLLGDSALYLCASSLGRVNYGYTFGSGTRLTVV.

The chain carries TRBV7-2 and TRBJ1-1; D is ambiguous. Per the germline V gene, CDR1 is SGHTA and CDR2 is FQGNSA. CDR3 length: 15 residues. V lost 5 bases, J lost 4 bases, and 17 bases lay in between. CDR3 nucleotide sequence: TGTGCCAGCAGCCACCTGGTTCCCCGGGGCACTGAAGCTTTCTTT. This translates into CASSHLVPRGTEAFF.

The table lists this clone with a few counts. The V gene is TRBV6-1, the J gene TRBJ2-1; D may be TRBD2 (5 bases). The V end was cut by 6 bases, the J end by 9 bases, with 21 bases between. CDR1 and CDR2 from the germline V gene are MNHNS and SASEGT. The CDR3 sequence is 15 residues long. CDR3 bases: TGTGCCAGCAGCCCGGAGGCTGGCCTCCTGGGTGAGCAGTTCTTC. It codes for CASSPEAGLLGEQFF.

V usage is TRBV5-1 and J usage is TRBJ1-4; 8 bases are shared with TRBD1. Germline loops: CDR1 SGHRS, CDR2 YFSETQ. This CDR3 comprises 14 residues. With 4 bases clipped from V and 4 bases from J, the junction kept 3 bases outside the gene matches. The CDR3 DNA is TGCGCCAGCAGCCCGGACAGGGTTAATGAAAAACTGTTTTTT. Protein product: CASSPDRVNEKLFF.

The chain carries TRBV27 and TRBJ1-5, with TRBD1 matching 7 bases. CDR1 and CDR2 from the germline V gene are MNHEY and SMNVEV (reference sequence). The CDR3 sequence is 16 residues long. Trimming removed 5 bases from V and 6 bases from J; junction bases left unmatched: 13. The CDR3 region is CASSPLGGAGGQPQHF. The CDR3 nucleotides read TGTGCCAGCAGTCCACTCGGTGGGGCAGGGGGTCAGCCCCAGCATTTT.

This clone was seen more than once but under ten times. V usage is TRBV4-2 and J usage is TRBJ1-1; D gene uncertain. Germline V gives CDR1 LGHNA, CDR2 YNFKEQ. The CDR3 runs to 17 residues. V shed 1 base and J shed 5 bases, with 20 bases lying between them. The chain's CDR3 is CASSQVAAGTARTEAFF. Written as DNA, the CDR3 is TGTGCCAGCAGCCAAGTCGCGGCAGGTACGGCGAGGACTGAAGCTTTCTTT.

The chain employs TRBV9 and TRBJ2-1, with 11 bases that match TRBD2. With 4 bases clipped from V and 10 bases from J, the junction kept 13 bases outside the gene matches. This CDR3 has 16 amino acids. Germline V gene data show CDR1 as SGDLS and CDR2 as YYNGEE. The CDR3 DNA follows: TGTGCCAGCAGCTCCCGTAGCGGGGGGGCCGTGGAAGAGCAGTTCTTC. Translation: CASSSRSGGAVEEQFF.

V is TRBV30 and J is TRBJ2-2; D not resolved. From germline, CDR1 is GTSNPN and CDR2 SVGIG (reference sequence). Trimming removed 4 bases at V and 1 base at J, with 10 bases between. This CDR3 comprises 14 residues. In nucleotides, the CDR3 is TGTGCCTGGAATGTGAAGGGGAACACCGGGGAGCTGTTTTTT. Translation gives CAWNVKGNTGELFF.

CDR3 protein: CASSYGAAEAFF. CDR3 nucleotide sequence: TGTGCCAGCAGCTACGGGGCGGCTGAAGCTTTCTTT. This chain links TRBV5-6 with TRBJ1-1; maybe TRBD1 (5 bases). Germline CDR1 SGHDT, CDR2 YYEEEE. This CDR3 is built from 12 residues. V dropped 3 bases and J dropped 6 bases, with 9 bases sitting between them.

This chain joins TRBV19 and TRBJ1-5; TRBD1 agrees at 8 bases. Germline values: CDR1 LNHDA, CDR2 SQIVND (reference sequence). The CDR3 covers 15 residues. With 4 bases clipped from V and 7 bases from J, the junction kept 9 bases outside the gene matches. The CDR3 nucleotides are TGTGCCAGTAGTACCTGGACAGGGCAGGGACAGCCCCAGCATTTT. This translates into CASSTWTGQGQPQHF.

J is TRBJ1-2 and V is TRBV4-3, with D perhaps matching TRBD1 (5 bases). The V gene lost 4 bases and the J gene lost 3 bases, with 15 bases spanning the gap. Germline V gene lookup returns CDR1 LGHNA and CDR2 YSLEER. CDR3 size: 15 residues. The CDR3 coding sequence is TGCGCCAGCAGCCCAGGGAACTCAGAATACTATGGCTACACCTTC. Translation: CASSPGNSEYYGYTF.

V and J are TRBV6-5 and TRBJ2-5; 8 bases are shared with TRBD1. Germline loops: CDR1 MNHEY, CDR2 SVGAGI. Trimming at V came to 6 bases and at J to 2 bases, leaving 8 bases not matched to a gene. This CDR3 is built from 15 residues. As DNA, the CDR3 is TGTGCCAGCAGGCCGGGCGGACAGGGTCAAGAGACCCAGTACTTC. It codes for CASRPGGQGQETQYF.

The J gene is TRBJ1-5, the V gene TRBV7-9; 7 nucleotides agree with TRBD1. Trimming cost V 5 bases and J 12 bases; bases outside gene matches: 7. The CDR3 covers 12 residues. CDR1 and CDR2 from the germline V gene are SEHNR and FQNEAQ (reference sequence). The CDR3 region is CASSAGTGDQHF. The CDR3, as DNA: TGTGCCAGCAGCGCCGGAACAGGGGACCAGCATTTT.

The V and J genes are TRBV5-6 and TRBJ2-3, with D possibly TRBD2 on 5 matching bases. The germline V and J ends were trimmed by 2 bases and 2 bases, with 9 bases remaining between them. The CDR3 runs to 14 residues. Per the germline V gene, CDR1 is SGHDT and CDR2 is YYEEEE. The CDR3 coding sequence is TGTGCCAGCAGCTTAAAGCGGTTCACAGATACGCAGTATTTT. It translates to CASSLKRFTDTQYF.

This sequence joins TRBV7-3 and TRBJ2-1, with TRBD2 matching over 8 bases. Germline CDR1 is SGHTA and CDR2 is FQGTGA. This CDR3 spans 16 amino acids. With 2 bases clipped from V and 0 bases from J, the junction kept 3 bases outside the gene matches. The CDR3 sequence: CASSLRRGDSYNEQFF. The CDR3 DNA reads as TGTGCCAGCAGCTTACGGCGGGGGGACTCCTACAATGAGCAGTTCTTC.

The chain is built from TRBV9 and TRBJ1-2; TRBD1 agrees at 9 bases. The germline gives CDR1 SGDLS, CDR2 YYNGEE. The length of the CDR3 is 14 residues. Trimming took 2 bases from V and 3 from J; bases not matched to a gene: 2. The CDR3 loop is CASSVDRGDYGYTF. CDR3 sequence (DNA): TGTGCCAGCAGCGTTGACAGGGGGGACTATGGCTACACCTTC.

The chain employs TRBV5-8 and TRBJ1-5; D might be TRBD1 (5 bases). With 4 bases removed from V and 11 bases from J, the gap between germline ends came to 16 bases. CDR1 SGHTS and CDR2 YDEGEE come from the germline V gene. The CDR3 runs 13 residues. The DNA of the CDR3 is TGTGCCAGCAGCCCCCCGGAGGGGCTATCCCAGCATTTT. Its translation is CASSPPEGLSQHF.

The chain recombines TRBV7-3 with TRBJ2-7, with 7 bases that match TRBD2. The CDR3 contains 14 residues. V was pared by 5 bases and J by 5 bases, with 9 bases of the junction left unmatched. The germline gives CDR1 SGHTA, CDR2 FQGTGA. The CDR3 region has the DNA TGTGCCAGCAGCCAGGGACTAAACCATGACGAGCAGTACTTC. It codes for CASSQGLNHDEQYF.

This clone has just one count. V usage is TRBV29-1 and J usage is TRBJ2-6; D perhaps matches TRBD2 (5 bases). With 5 bases removed from V and 1 base from J, the gap between germline ends came to 18 bases. In germline, CDR1 is SQVTM, CDR2 ANQGSEA. This CDR3 region has 17 residues. This CDR3 is CSVWRSSNDSGANVLTF. As DNA, the CDR3 is TGCAGCGTTTGGAGGAGCAGCAACGATTCTGGGGCCAACGTCCTGACTTTC.

This rearrangement joins TRBV5-1 to TRBJ2-5, with 9 positions matching TRBD2. The length of the CDR3 is 16 residues. The germline gives CDR1 SGHRS, CDR2 YFSETQ. V gave up 2 bases and J gave up 4 bases; unmatched junction bases: 9. CDR3 protein: CASSLRLAEGSETQYF. Written as DNA, the CDR3 is TGCGCCAGCAGCTTAAGACTAGCGGAAGGTTCAGAGACCCAGTACTTC.

The chain carries TRBV27 and TRBJ1-2; 9 bases are a match to TRBD1. The ends lost 3 bases at V and 7 bases at J; junction bases unmatched: 15. The length of the CDR3 is 17 residues. Germline CDR1 reads MNHEY; CDR2 reads SMNVEV (reference sequence). Here the CDR3 DNA reads TGTGCCAGCAGTTTGTCAGTAACGGGACAGGGTAAGGGTGGCTACACCTTC. The encoded protein is CASSLSVTGQGKGGYTF.